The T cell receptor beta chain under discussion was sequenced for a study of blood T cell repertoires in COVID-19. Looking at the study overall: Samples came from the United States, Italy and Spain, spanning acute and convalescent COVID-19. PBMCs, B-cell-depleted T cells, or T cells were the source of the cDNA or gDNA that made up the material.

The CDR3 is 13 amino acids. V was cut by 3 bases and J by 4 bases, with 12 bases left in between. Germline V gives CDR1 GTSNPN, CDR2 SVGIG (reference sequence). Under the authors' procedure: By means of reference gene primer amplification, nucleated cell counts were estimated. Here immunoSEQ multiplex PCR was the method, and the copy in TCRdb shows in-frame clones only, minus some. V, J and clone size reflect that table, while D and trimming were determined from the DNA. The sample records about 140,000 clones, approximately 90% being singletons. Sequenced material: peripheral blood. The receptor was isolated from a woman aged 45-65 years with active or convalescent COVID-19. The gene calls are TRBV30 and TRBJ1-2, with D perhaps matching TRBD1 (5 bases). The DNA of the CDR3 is TGTGCCTGGAGGATTCAGGGCGGCTATGGCTACACCTTC. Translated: CAWRIQGGYGYTF.